The present entry profiles one TCR beta chain with its context. These data come from a study of blood T cell repertoires in COVID-19. TCRdb keeps only in-frame clones here, not all; method: immunoSEQ multiplex PCR. The table lists more than 110,000 clones, 75% to 85% of them singletons. The receptor's source is a woman of 80 years or more with active or convalescent COVID-19. Sequenced input: peripheral blood.

CDR3 coding DNA: TGTGCCAGCAGCATAAACAGGGGAGATACGCAGTATTTT. Its protein is CASSINRGDTQYF. This rearrangement joins TRBV7-6 to TRBJ2-3; TRBD1 agrees at 7 bases. This CDR3 has 13 amino acids. V dropped 5 bases and J dropped 5; count of bases not matched to a gene: 4. Germline CDR1 is SGHVS and CDR2 is FNYEAQ.